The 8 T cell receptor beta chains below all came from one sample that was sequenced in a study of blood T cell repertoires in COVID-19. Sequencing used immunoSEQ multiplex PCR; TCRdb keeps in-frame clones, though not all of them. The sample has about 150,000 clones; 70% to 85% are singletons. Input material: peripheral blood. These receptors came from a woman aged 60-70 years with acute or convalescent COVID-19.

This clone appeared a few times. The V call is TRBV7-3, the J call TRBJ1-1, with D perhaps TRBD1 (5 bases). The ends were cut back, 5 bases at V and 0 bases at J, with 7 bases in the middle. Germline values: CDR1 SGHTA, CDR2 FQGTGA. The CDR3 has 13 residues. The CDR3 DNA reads TGTGCCAGCAGCATGACAGTGAACACTGAAGCTTTCTTT. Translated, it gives CASSMTVNTEAFF.

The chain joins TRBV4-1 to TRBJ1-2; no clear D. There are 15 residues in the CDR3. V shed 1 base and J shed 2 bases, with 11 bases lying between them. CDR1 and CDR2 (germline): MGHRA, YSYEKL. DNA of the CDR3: TGCGCCAGCAGCCAAGTAGTCGTGTGGAACTATGGCTACACCTTC. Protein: CASSQVVVWNYGYTF.

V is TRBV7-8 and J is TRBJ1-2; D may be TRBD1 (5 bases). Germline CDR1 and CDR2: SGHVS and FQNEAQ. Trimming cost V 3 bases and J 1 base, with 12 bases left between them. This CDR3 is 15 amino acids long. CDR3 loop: CASSLGGMDNYGYTF. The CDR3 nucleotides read TGTGCCAGCAGCTTGGGGGGGATGGATAACTATGGCTACACCTTC.

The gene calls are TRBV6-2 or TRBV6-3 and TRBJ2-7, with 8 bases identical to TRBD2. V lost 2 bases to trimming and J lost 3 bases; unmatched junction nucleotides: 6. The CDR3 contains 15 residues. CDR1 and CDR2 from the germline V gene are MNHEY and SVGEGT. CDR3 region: CASSYPAGGGYEQYF. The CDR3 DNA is TGTGCCAGCAGTTACCCGGCGGGGGGCGGCTACGAGCAGTACTTC.

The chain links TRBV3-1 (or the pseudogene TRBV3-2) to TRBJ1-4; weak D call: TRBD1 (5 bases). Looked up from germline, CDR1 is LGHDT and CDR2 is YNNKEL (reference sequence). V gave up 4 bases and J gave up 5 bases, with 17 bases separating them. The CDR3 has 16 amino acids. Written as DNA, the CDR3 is TGTGCCAGCAGCCCGAAGGGGATCGTCTCCAATGAAAAACTGTTTTTT. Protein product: CASSPKGIVSNEKLFF.

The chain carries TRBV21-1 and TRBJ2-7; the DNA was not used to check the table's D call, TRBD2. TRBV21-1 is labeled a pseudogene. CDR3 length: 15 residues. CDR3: CASSRVTPRRLEQYV. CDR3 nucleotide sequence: TGTGCCAGCAGCAGGGTGACCCCACGGCGGTTGGAGCAGTACGTC.

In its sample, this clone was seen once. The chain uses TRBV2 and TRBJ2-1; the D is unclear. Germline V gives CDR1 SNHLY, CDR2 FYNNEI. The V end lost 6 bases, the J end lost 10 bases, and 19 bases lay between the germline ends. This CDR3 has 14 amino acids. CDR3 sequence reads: CASSLTGFPEEQFF. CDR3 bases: TGTGCCAGCAGCCTCACCGGATTTCCGGAGGAGCAGTTCTTC.

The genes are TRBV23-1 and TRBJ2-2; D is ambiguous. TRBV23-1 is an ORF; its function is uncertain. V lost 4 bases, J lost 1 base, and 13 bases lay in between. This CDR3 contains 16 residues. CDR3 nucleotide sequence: TGCGCCAGCAGTCGCCCCCGAGTGAGGAACACCGGGGAGCTGTTTTTT. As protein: CASSRPRVRNTGELFF.